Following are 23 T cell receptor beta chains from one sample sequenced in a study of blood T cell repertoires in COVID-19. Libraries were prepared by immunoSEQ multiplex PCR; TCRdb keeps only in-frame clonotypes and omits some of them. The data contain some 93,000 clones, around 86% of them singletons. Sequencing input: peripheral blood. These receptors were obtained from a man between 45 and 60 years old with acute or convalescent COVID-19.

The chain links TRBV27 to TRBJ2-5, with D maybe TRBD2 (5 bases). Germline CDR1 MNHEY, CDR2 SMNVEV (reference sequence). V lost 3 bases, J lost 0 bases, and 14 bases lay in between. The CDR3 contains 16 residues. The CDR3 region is CASSLVTSGDQETQYF. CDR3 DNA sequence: TGTGCCAGCAGTTTGGTCACCTCCGGGGACCAAGAGACCCAGTACTTC.

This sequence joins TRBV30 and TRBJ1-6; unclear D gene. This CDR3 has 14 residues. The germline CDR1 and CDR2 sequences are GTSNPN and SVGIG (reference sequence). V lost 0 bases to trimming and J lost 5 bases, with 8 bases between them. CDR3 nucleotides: TGTGCCTGGAGTGTGGGAGGTCATAATTCACCCCTCCACTTT. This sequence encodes CAWSVGGHNSPLHF. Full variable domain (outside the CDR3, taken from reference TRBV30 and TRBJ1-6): SQTIHQWPATLVQPVGSPLSLECTVEGTSNPNLYWYRQAAGRGLQLLFYSVGIGQISSEVPQNLSASRPQDRQFILSSKKLLLSDSGFYLCAWSVGGHNSPLHFGNGTRLTVT.

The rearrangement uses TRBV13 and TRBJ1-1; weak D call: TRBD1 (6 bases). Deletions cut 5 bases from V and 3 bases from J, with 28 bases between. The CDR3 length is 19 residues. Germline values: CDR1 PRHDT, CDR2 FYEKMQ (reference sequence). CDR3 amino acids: CASSDTEDSPVKLDTEAFF. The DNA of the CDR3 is TGTGCCAGCAGCGACACCGAGGACAGCCCAGTTAAATTGGACACTGAAGCTTTCTTT.

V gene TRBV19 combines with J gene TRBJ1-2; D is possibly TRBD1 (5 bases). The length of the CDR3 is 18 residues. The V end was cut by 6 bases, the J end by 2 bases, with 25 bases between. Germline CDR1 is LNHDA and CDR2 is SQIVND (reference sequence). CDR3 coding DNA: TGTGCCAGTAGACCAGTTGGGCTCCAGGGAGGTTCCAACTATGGCTACACCTTC. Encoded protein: CASRPVGLQGGSNYGYTF.

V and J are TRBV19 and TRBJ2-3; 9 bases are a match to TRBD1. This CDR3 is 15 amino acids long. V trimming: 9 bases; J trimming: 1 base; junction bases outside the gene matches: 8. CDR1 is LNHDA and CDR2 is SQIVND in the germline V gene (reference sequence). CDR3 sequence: CASHRRQGGTDTQYF. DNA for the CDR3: TGTGCCAGCCACCGTAGACAGGGGGGCACAGATACGCAGTATTTT.

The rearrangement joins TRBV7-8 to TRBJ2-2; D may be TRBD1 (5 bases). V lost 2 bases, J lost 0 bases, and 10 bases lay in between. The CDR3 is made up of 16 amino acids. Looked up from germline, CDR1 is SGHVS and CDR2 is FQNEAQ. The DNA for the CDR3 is TGTGCCAGCAGCTTACATCGGACACCGAACACCGGGGAGCTGTTTTTT. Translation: CASSLHRTPNTGELFF.

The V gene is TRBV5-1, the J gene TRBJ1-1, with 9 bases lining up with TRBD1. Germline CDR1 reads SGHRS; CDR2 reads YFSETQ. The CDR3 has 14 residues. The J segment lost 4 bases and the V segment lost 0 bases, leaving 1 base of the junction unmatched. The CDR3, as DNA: TGCGCCAGCAGCTTGGAGACAGGGGGCACTGAAGCTTTCTTT. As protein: CASSLETGGTEAFF.

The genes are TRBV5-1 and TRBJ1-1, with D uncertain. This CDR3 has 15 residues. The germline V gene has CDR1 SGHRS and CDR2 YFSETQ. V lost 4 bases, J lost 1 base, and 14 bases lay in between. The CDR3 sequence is CASSPSTRGNTEAFF. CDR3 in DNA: TGCGCCAGCAGCCCTAGTACCCGTGGGAACACTGAAGCTTTCTTT.

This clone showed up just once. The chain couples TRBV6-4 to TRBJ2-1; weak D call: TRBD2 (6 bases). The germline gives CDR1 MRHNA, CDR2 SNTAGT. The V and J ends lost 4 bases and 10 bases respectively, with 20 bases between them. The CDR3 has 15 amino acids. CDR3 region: CASSAEWGTRGEQFF. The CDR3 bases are TGTGCCAGCAGTGCTGAATGGGGGACCCGGGGGGAGCAGTTCTTC.

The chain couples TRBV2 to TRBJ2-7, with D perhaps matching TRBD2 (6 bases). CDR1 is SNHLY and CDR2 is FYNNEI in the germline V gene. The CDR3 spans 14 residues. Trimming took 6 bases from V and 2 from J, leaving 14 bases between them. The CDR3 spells CASRLLATTYEQYF. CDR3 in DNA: TGTGCCAGCAGACTACTAGCTACCACCTACGAGCAGTACTTC.

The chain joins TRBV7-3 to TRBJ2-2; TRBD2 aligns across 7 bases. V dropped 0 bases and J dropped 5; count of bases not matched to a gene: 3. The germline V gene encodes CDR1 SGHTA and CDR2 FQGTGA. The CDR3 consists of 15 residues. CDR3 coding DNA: TGTGCCAGCAGCTTAACAACGCGGGGGACCGGGGAGCTGTTTTTT. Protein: CASSLTTRGTGELFF.

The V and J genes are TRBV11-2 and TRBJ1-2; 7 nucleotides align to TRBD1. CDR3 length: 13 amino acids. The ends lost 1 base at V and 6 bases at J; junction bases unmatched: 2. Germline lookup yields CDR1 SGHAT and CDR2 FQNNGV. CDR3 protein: CASSLVTGDGYTF. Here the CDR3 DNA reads TGTGCCAGCAGCTTAGTCACAGGGGATGGCTACACCTTC.

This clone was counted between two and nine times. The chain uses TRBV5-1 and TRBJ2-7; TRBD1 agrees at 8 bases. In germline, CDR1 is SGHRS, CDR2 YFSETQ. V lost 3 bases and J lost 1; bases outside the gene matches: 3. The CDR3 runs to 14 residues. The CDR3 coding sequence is TGCGCCAGCAGCTCCGGACAGGGTTCCTACGAGCAGTACTTC. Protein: CASSSGQGSYEQYF.

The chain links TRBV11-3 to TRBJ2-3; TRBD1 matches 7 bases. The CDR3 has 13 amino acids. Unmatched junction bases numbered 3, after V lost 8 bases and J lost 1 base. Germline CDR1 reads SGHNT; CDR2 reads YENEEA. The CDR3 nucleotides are TGTGCCAGCCAGGGACAGCGCACAGATACGCAGTATTTT. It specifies CASQGQRTDTQYF.

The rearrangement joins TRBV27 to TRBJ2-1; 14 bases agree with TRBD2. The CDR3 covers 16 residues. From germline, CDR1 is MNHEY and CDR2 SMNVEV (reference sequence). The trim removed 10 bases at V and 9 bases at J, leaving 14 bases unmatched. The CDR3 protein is CATSPDAGLAGVEQFF. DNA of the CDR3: TGTGCCACGTCCCCCGATGCGGGACTAGCGGGAGTTGAGCAGTTCTTC.

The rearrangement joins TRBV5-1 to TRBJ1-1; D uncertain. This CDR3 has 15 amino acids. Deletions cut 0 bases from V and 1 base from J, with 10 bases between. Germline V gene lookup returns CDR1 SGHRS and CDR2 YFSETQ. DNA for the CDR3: TGCGCCAGCAGCTTGGGAGGTGTCGGGAACACTGAAGCTTTCTTT. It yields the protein CASSLGGVGNTEAFF.

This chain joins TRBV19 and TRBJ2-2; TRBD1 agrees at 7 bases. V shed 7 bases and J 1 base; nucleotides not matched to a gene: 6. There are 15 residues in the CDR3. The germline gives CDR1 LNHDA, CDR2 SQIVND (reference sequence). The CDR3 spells CASMSGTVNTGELFF. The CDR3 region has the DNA TGTGCCAGTATGTCGGGGACAGTGAACACCGGGGAGCTGTTTTTT.

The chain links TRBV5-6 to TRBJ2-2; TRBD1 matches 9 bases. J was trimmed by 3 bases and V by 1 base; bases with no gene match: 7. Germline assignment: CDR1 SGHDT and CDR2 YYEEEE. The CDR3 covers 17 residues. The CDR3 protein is CASSLPGQGSYTGELFF. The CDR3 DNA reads TGTGCCAGCAGCTTGCCGGGACAGGGCTCATACACCGGGGAGCTGTTTTTT.

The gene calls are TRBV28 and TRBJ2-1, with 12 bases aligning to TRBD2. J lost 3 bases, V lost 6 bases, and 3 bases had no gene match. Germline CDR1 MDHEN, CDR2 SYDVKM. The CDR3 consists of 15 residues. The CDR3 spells CASSLAGGYYNEQFF. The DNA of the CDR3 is TGTGCCAGCAGCCTAGCGGGAGGGTACTACAATGAGCAGTTCTTC.

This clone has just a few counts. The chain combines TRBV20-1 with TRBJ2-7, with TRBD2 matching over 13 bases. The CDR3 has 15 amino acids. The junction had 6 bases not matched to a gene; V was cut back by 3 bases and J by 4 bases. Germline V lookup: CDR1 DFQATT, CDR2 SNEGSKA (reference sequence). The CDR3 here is CSASGGLAGLYEQYF. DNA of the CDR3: TGCAGTGCTAGTGGGGGACTAGCGGGACTTTACGAGCAGTACTTC.

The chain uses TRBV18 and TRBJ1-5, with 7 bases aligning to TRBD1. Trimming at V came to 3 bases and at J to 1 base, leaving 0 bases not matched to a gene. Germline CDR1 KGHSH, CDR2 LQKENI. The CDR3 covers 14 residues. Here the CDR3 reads CASSPGQSNQPQHF. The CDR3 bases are TGTGCCAGCTCACCGGGACAGAGCAATCAGCCCCAGCATTTT.

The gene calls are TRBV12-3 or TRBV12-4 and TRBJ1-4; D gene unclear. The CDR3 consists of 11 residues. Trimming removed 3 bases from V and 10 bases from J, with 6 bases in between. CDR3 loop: CASSFRGKLFF. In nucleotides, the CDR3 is TGTGCCAGCAGTTTCCGGGGAAAACTGTTTTTT.

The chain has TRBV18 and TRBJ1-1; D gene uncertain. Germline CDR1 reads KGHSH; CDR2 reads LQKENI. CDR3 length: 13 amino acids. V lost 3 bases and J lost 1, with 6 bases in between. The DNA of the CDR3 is TGTGCCAGCTCACCCTCCCCGAACACTGAAGCTTTCTTT. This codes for CASSPSPNTEAFF.